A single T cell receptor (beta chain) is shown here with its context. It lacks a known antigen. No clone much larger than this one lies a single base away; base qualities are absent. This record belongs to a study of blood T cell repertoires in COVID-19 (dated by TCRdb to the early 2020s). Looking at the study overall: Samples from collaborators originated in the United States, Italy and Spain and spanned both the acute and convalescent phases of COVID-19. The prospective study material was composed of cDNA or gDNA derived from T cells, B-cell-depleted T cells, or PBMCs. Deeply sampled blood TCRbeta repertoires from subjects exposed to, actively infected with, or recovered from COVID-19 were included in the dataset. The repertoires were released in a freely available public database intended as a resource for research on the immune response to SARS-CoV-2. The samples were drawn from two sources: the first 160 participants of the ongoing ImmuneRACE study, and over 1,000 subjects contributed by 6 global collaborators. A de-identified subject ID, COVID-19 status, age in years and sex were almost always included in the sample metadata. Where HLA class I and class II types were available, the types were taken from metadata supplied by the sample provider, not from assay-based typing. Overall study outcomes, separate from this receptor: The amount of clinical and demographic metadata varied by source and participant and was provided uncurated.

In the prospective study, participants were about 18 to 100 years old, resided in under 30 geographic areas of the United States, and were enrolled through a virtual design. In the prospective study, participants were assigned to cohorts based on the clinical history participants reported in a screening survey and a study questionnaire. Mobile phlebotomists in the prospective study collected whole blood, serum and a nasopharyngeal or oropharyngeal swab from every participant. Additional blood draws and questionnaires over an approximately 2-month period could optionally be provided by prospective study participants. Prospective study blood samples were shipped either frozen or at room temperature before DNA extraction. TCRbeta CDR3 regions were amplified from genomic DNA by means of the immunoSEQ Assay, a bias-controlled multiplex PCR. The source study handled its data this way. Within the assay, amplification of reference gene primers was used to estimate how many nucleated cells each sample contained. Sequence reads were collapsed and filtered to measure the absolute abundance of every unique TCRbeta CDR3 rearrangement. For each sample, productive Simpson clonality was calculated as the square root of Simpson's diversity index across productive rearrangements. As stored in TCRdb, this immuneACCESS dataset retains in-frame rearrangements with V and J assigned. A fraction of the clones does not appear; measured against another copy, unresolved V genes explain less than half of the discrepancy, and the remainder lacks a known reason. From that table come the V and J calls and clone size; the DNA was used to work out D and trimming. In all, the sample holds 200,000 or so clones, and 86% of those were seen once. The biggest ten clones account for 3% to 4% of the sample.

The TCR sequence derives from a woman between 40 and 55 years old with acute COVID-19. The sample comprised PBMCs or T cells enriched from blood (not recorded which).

The CDR3 region reads CASRYRELAGYNEQFF. At the DNA level, the sequence is TGTGCCAGCCGCTATCGGGAGCTAGCGGGATACAATGAGCAGTTCTTC. This receptor chain uses TRBV21-1 and TRBJ2-1; the D call of TRBD2 is as the table states it, not checked on the DNA. TRBV21-1 is reported as a pseudogene. The CDR3, cysteine through phenylalanine, is 16 amino acids long. Of all the DNA, just the CDR3 is kept, 48 bases in frame from base 1.